Listed below are T cell receptor beta chains from one sample, sequenced in a study of monozygotic twins with cystic fibrosis. Clones were read by immunoSEQ multiplex PCR, and TCRdb kept only the in-frame ones, dropping some. The repertoire holds around 9,800 clones, with about nine tenths as singletons. Sequencing was done on a sample of blood. All receptors come from a boy aged 2 to 10 with cystic fibrosis. The CDR3 runs from the conserved cysteine through the conserved F or W. Fields, in order: clone size, D gene, J gene, V gene, CDR3 DNA, CDR3 protein. A D gene is named only where the DNA matches it firmly. Expanded clones get a size class; other rows say once, few or many, or leave the size out.

-,-,TRBJ1-1,TRBV21-1,TGTGGCTACACAATTCGCACTGAAGCTTTCTTT,CGYTIRTEAFF
-,-,TRBJ1-5,TRBV30,TGTGCCTGGCAGGGTTCAGGGCAGCCCCAGCATTTT,CAWQGSGQPQHF
-,-,TRBJ2-1,TRBV19,TGTGCCAGTAGTATGGTGGCCTACAATGAGCAGTTCTTC,CASSMVAYNEQFF
-,TRBD1,TRBJ1-2,TRBV5-5,TGTGCCAGCAGCTCGGGACAGGGGAACTATGGCTACACCTTC,CASSSGQGNYGYTF
-,-,TRBJ2-2,TRBV10-3,TGTGCCATCAGTGGTTATTGGGGGAATCTCCGGAACACCGGGGAGCTGTTTTTT,CAISGYWGNLRNTGELFF
-,-,TRBJ1-1,TRBV18,TGTGCCAGCTCCCCGCAGAGCTCTGAAGCTTTCTTT,CASSPQSSEAFF
-,TRBD2,TRBJ2-1,TRBV13,TGTGCCAGCAGGCAAACTAGCGGGGCTTACAATGAGCAGTTCTTC,CASRQTSGAYNEQFF
once,TRBD1,TRBJ1-2,TRBV6-1,TGTGCCAGCAACCCTGGGACAGGTCAAAACTATGGCTACACCTTC,CASNPGTGQNYGYTF
-,-,TRBJ2-1,TRBV7-7,TGTGCCAGCTTCCGGGGGCAGGGGGATGAGCAGTTCTTC,CASFRGQGDEQFF
-,-,TRBJ2-2,TRBV7-8,TGTGCCAGCAGCTTTAGTTCGGGGGTGACCGGGGAGCTGTTTTTT,CASSFSSGVTGELFF
-,TRBD2,TRBJ2-3,TRBV5-8,TGTGCCAGCAGCTTGGGAGGGACTAGCGGCAGCACAGATACGCAGTATTTT,CASSLGGTSGSTDTQYF
-,-,TRBJ2-3,TRBV9,TGTGCCAGCAGCGTAGATACCCCGGATACGCAGTATTTT,CASSVDTPDTQYF
-,-,TRBJ2-5,TRBV7-2,TGTGCCAGCAGCTTAGCGGGGGGGCGTGAGACCCAGTACTTC,CASSLAGGRETQYF
once,TRBD1,TRBJ1-5,TRBV19,TGTGCCAGTAGATCGCGCCCGGGCACAGGGGCCGATCAGCCCCAGCATTTT,CASRSRPGTGADQPQHF
-,-,TRBJ2-5,TRBV5-1,TGCGCCAGCAGCTTGGCCAACGGCTCCCCCGAGGAGACCCAGTACTTC,CASSLANGSPEETQYF
-,-,TRBJ1-6,TRBV11-2,TGTGCCAGCAGTCACGGAAGGGGAGGGTCCTATAATTCACCCCTCCACTTT,CASSHGRGGSYNSPLHF
-,TRBD2,TRBJ2-5,TRBV2,TGTGCCACCTCAGAGAAGGTCGGCGGGGGGGAAGAGACCCAGTACTTC,CATSEKVGGGEETQYF
-,-,TRBJ1-1,TRBV29-1,TGCAGCTTCTCTTATATCGGACACGGCGTAACTGAAGCTTTCTTT,CSFSYIGHGVTEAFF
-,-,TRBJ2-1,TRBV5-1,TGCGCCAGCAGCACCGAATACTATGAGCAGTTCTTC,CASSTEYYEQFF
few,TRBD1,TRBJ2-1,TRBV11-2,TGTGCCAGCAGCGTCTCCCGGGACAGTAACAATGAGCAGTTCTTC,CASSVSRDSNNEQFF
-,-,TRBJ1-6,TRBV27,TGTGCCAGCAGTTTACCAGCCGGAGGGCTCCTCCACTTT,CASSLPAGGLLHF
once,-,TRBJ2-1,TRBV6-5,TGTGCCAGCAGTAACCACAGGTACAATGAGCAGTTCTTC,CASSNHRYNEQFF
-,-,TRBJ2-5,TRBV7-9,TGTGCCAGTATCACCAGGGGAGAGACCCAGTACTTC,CASITRGETQYF
-,-,TRBJ1-1,TRBV9,TGTGCCAGCAGCGTAGCGGCATTGAACACTGAAGCTTTCTTT,CASSVAALNTEAFF
-,TRBD1,TRBJ1-4,TRBV5-1,TGCGCCAGCAGCTTGGGGACAGGGGTCCGTGAAAAACTGTTTTTT,CASSLGTGVREKLFF
-,TRBD1,TRBJ2-2,TRBV5-1,TGCGCCAGCAGTGCGGGTGTCAGGGGGCGCTTGGCCGGGGAGCTGTTTTTT,CASSAGVRGRLAGELFF
once,-,TRBJ1-2,TRBV11-2,TGTGCCAGCAGCTTAGTAGTAGGGGCCGGCGGCTACACCTTC,CASSLVVGAGGYTF
-,-,TRBJ2-1,TRBV4-3,TGCGCCAGCAGCCAAGATCGAATCGTAGATGAGCAGTTCTTC,CASSQDRIVDEQFF